The T cell receptor (beta chain) described here comes from a study of CD8 T cells in Susac syndrome. The authors sequenced TCR beta from blood CD8+ and CD4+ T cells. Negative isolation yielded CD8+ and CD4+ T cells; FACS enriched TEMRA cells. After extraction with the RNeasy kit, roughly 0.5 to 1 ug of the RNA was reverse transcribed using random hexamers. A multiplex approach, immunoSEQ multiplex PCR, amplified TCR beta CDR3 across 54 Vbeta and 13 Jbeta. TCRdb re-called the immunoSEQ multiplex PCR reads through MiXCR, storing one row per CDR3 protein. The profile shows over 95,000 distinct CDR3 sequences, around 90% of them singletons. This CDR3 is built from 15 residues. V shed 3 bases, J shed 5 bases, and the junction held 6 bases outside the gene matches. Germline CDR1 and CDR2: DFQATT and SNEGSKA (reference sequence). This clonotype was observed a handful of times.

This TCR was sampled from a human donor in good health. The chain recombines TRBV20-1 with TRBJ2-7, with TRBD2 matching over 14 bases. The sample was CD4+ T cells from PBMCs. DNA of the CDR3: TGCAGTGCTAGCGGGACTAGCGGGAGTTTCAACGAGCAGTACTTC. Translation: CSASGTSGSFNEQYF.